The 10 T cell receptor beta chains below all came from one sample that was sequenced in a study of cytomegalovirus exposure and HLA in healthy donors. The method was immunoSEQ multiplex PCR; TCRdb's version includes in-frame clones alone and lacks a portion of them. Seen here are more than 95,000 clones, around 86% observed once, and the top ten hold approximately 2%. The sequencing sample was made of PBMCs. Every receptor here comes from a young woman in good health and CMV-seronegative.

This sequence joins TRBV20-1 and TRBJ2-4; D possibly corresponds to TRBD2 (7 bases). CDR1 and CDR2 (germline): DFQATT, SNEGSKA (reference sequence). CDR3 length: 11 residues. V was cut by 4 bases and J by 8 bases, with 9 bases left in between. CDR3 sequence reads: CSAKGGDIQYF. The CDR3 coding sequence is TGCAGTGCTAAAGGGGGGGACATTCAGTACTTC.

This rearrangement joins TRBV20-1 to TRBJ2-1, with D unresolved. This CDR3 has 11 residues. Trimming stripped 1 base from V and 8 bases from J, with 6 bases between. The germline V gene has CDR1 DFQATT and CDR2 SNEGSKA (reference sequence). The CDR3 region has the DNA TGCAGTGCTAGAGTCCTCGATGAGCAGTTCTTC. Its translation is CSARVLDEQFF.

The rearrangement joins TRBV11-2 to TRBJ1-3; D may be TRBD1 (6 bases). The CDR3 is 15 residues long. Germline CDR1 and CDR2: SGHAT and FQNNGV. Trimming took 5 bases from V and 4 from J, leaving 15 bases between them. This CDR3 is CASSPFTGPGNTIYF. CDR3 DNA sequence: TGTGCCAGCAGCCCGTTTACAGGGCCCGGAAACACCATATATTTT. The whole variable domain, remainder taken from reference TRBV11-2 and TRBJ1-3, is EAGVAQSPRYKIIEKRQSVAFWCNPISGHATLYWYQQILGQGPKLLIQFQNNGVVDDSQLPKDRFSAERLKGVDSTLKIQPAKLEDSAVYLCASSPFTGPGNTIYFGEGSWLTVV.

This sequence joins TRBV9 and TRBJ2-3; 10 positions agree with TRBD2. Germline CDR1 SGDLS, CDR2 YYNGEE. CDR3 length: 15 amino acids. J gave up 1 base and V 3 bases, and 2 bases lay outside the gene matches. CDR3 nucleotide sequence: TGTGCCAGCAGCGACGGACTAGCGGGCACAGATACGCAGTATTTT. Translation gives CASSDGLAGTDTQYF.

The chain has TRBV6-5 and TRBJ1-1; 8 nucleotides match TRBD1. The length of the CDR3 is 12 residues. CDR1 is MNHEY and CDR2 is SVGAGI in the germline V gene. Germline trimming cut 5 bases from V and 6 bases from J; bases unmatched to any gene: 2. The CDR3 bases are TGTGCCAGCAGTCAGGGGGCGTCTGAAGCTTTCTTT. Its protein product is CASSQGASEAFF.

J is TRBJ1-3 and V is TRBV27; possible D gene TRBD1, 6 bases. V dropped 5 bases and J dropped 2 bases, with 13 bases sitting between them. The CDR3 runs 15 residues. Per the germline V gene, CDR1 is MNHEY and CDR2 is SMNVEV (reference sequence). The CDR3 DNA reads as TGTGCCAGCAGTCCTACAGGGACGGCTGGAAACACCATATATTTT. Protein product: CASSPTGTAGNTIYF.

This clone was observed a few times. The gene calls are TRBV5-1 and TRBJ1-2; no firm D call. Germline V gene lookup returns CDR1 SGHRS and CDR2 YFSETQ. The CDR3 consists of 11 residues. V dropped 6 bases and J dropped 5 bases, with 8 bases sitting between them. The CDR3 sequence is CASTGGYGYTF. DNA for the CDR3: TGCGCCAGCACCGGAGGATATGGCTACACCTTC.

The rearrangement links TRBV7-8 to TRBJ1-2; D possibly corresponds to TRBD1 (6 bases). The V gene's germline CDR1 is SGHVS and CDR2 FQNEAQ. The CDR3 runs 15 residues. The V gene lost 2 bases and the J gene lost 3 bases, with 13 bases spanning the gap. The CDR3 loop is CASSLPSGQDYGYTF. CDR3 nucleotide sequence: TGTGCCAGCAGCTTACCCTCGGGACAAGACTATGGCTACACCTTC.

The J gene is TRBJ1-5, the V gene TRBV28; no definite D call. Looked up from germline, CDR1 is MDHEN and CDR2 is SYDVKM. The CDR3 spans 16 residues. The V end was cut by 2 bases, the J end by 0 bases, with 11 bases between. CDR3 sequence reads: CASSLATPYSNQPQHF. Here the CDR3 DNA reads TGTGCCAGCAGTTTAGCGACTCCCTATAGCAATCAGCCCCAGCATTTT.

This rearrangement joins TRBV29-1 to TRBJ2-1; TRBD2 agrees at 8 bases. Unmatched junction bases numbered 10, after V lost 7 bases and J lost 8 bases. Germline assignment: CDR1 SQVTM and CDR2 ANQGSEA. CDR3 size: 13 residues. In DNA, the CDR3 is TGCAGCGCAAAGGGACTAGTCGACTATGAGCAGTTCTTC. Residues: CSAKGLVDYEQFF.